These T cell receptor beta chains were read from a single sample in a study of cytomegalovirus exposure and HLA in healthy donors. Data came from immunoSEQ multiplex PCR; TCRdb stores just in-frame clones and leaves some out. The sample lists around 150,000 clones; approximately 71% were seen once. Sequencing was performed on PBMCs. The source is a man aged 30-40 years in good health and CMV-seronegative. CDR3s include the opening cysteine and the closing phenylalanine or tryptophan. A D gene is named only where the DNA matches it firmly. Some rows mark clone size as missing; the rest say once, few, many or name a class of expanded clone.

d_call: NA
clone_size: NA
cdr3_length: 17
v_call: TRBV19
j_call: TRBJ2-6
cdr3_aa: CASSIPNSYSGANVLTF
cdr3_nt: TGTGCCAGTAGTATCCCGAACAGCTACTCTGGGGCCAACGTCCTGACTTTC

d_call: NA
clone_size: NA
cdr3_length: 12
v_call: TRBV15
j_call: TRBJ2-1
cdr3_aa: CATSRETDEQFF
cdr3_nt: TGTGCCACCAGCAGAGAAACTGATGAGCAGTTCTTC

d_call: NA
clone_size: NA
cdr3_length: 13
v_call: TRBV27
j_call: TRBJ2-2
cdr3_aa: CASKNSLSRELFF
cdr3_nt: TGTGCCAGCAAGAATTCCCTTAGCCGGGAGCTGTTTTTT

d_call: NA
clone_size: NA
cdr3_length: 13
v_call: TRBV27
j_call: TRBJ2-7
cdr3_aa: CASRLAGAYEQYF
cdr3_nt: TGTGCCAGCAGGTTGGCAGGGGCCTACGAGCAGTACTTC

d_call: TRBD1
clone_size: few
cdr3_length: 14
v_call: TRBV5-5
j_call: TRBJ2-7
cdr3_aa: CASSFGQGLYEQYF
cdr3_nt: TGTGCCAGCAGCTTCGGACAGGGCCTCTACGAGCAGTACTTC

d_call: NA
clone_size: NA
cdr3_length: 17
v_call: TRBV28
j_call: TRBJ1-5
cdr3_aa: CASSLFRFVGGGQPQHF
cdr3_nt: TGTGCCAGCAGTTTATTTCGTTTCGTTGGGGGAGGGCAGCCCCAGCATTTT

d_call: NA
clone_size: few
cdr3_length: 16
v_call: TRBV7-7
j_call: TRBJ2-3
cdr3_aa: CASSLERLVGADTQYF
cdr3_nt: TGTGCTAGCAGCTTAGAGAGGCTGGTGGGAGCGGATACGCAGTATTTT

d_call: NA
clone_size: NA
cdr3_length: 14
v_call: TRBV11-2
j_call: TRBJ1-1
cdr3_aa: CASSLGQFGTEAFF
cdr3_nt: TGTGCCAGCAGCTTAGGCCAGTTTGGCACTGAAGCTTTCTTT

d_call: TRBD1
clone_size: NA
cdr3_length: 15
v_call: TRBV13
j_call: TRBJ2-7
cdr3_aa: CASSPKDRGHYEQYF
cdr3_nt: TGTGCCAGCAGCCCTAAGGACAGGGGGCATTACGAGCAGTACTTC

d_call: TRBD1
clone_size: NA
cdr3_length: 16
v_call: TRBV28
j_call: TRBJ1-2
cdr3_aa: CASRKDRGLRSYGYTF
cdr3_nt: TGTGCCAGCCGCAAGGACAGGGGGCTAAGATCCTATGGCTACACCTTC

d_call: TRBD2
clone_size: NA
cdr3_length: 15
v_call: TRBV4-2
j_call: TRBJ2-3
cdr3_aa: CASSREAGDRDTQYF
cdr3_nt: TGTGCCAGCAGCCGGGAGGCGGGAGACCGTGATACGCAGTATTTT

d_call: TRBD1
clone_size: few
cdr3_length: 17
v_call: TRBV28
j_call: TRBJ1-2
cdr3_aa: CASCLGQGGGANYGYTF
cdr3_nt: TGTGCCAGCTGCTTGGGACAGGGTGGGGGTGCTAACTATGGCTACACCTTC

d_call: NA
clone_size: NA
cdr3_length: 15
v_call: TRBV5-1
j_call: TRBJ2-5
cdr3_aa: CASSLGALEGETQYF
cdr3_nt: TGCGCCAGCAGCTTGGGGGCCCTGGAGGGAGAGACCCAGTACTTC

d_call: NA
clone_size: few
cdr3_length: 14
v_call: TRBV10-2
j_call: TRBJ2-3
cdr3_aa: CASSEWSGRDTQYF
cdr3_nt: TGCGCCAGCAGTGAGTGGTCAGGTAGAGATACGCAGTATTTT

d_call: NA
clone_size: NA
cdr3_length: 15
v_call: TRBV7-8
j_call: TRBJ2-7
cdr3_aa: CASSLASLEGWEQYF
cdr3_nt: TGTGCCAGCAGCTTAGCGTCCCTCGAGGGATGGGAGCAGTACTTC

d_call: TRBD2
clone_size: NA
cdr3_length: 17
v_call: TRBV11-2
j_call: TRBJ2-4
cdr3_aa: CASSLDAERGAKNIQYF
cdr3_nt: TGTGCCAGCAGCTTAGATGCCGAGCGGGGTGCCAAAAACATTCAGTACTTC

d_call: NA
clone_size: NA
cdr3_length: 12
v_call: TRBV29-1
j_call: TRBJ2-2
cdr3_aa: CSVGRGAGELFF
cdr3_nt: TGCAGCGTTGGGCGCGGCGCCGGGGAGCTGTTTTTT

d_call: TRBD2
clone_size: NA
cdr3_length: 17
v_call: TRBV18
j_call: TRBJ2-1
cdr3_aa: CASSPRYVTREDNEQFF
cdr3_nt: TGTGCCAGCTCACCCCGCTATGTGACGCGGGAGGACAATGAGCAGTTCTTC

d_call: TRBD2
clone_size: few
cdr3_length: 15
v_call: TRBV5-4
j_call: TRBJ2-2
cdr3_aa: CASSSGLANTGELFF
cdr3_nt: TGTGCCAGCAGCTCCGGACTAGCGAACACCGGGGAGCTGTTTTTT

d_call: TRBD2
clone_size: once
cdr3_length: 15
v_call: TRBV19
j_call: TRBJ2-5
cdr3_aa: CASSIDRGGTETQYF
cdr3_nt: TGTGCCAGTAGTATAGATCGGGGGGGAACCGAGACCCAGTACTTC

d_call: NA
clone_size: NA
cdr3_length: 14
v_call: TRBV2
j_call: TRBJ1-5
cdr3_aa: CASSDRSGNQPQHF
cdr3_nt: TGTGCCAGCAGTGACAGGTCGGGCAATCAGCCCCAGCATTTT

d_call: TRBD1
clone_size: NA
cdr3_length: 14
v_call: TRBV27
j_call: TRBJ1-2
cdr3_aa: CASSRQGAEDGYTF
cdr3_nt: TGTGCCAGCAGTAGACAGGGGGCAGAGGATGGCTACACCTTC

d_call: TRBD1
clone_size: NA
cdr3_length: 16
v_call: TRBV5-1
j_call: TRBJ2-4
cdr3_aa: CASSLEILDRGDIQYF
cdr3_nt: TGCGCCAGCAGCTTGGAAATTCTGGACAGGGGTGACATTCAGTACTTC

d_call: NA
clone_size: NA
cdr3_length: 12
v_call: TRBV7-9
j_call: TRBJ1-1
cdr3_aa: CASSYGNTEAFF
cdr3_nt: TGTGCCAGCAGTTACGGGAACACTGAAGCTTTCTTT

d_call: NA
clone_size: NA
cdr3_length: 14
v_call: TRBV5-1
j_call: TRBJ1-2
cdr3_aa: CATRQGTTNYGYTF
cdr3_nt: TGCGCCACCCGCCAGGGGACCACTAACTATGGCTACACCTTC

d_call: NA
clone_size: NA
cdr3_length: 17
v_call: TRBV19
j_call: TRBJ2-1
cdr3_aa: CATGEAGSFTYYNEQFF
cdr3_nt: TGTGCCACCGGCGAAGCAGGGTCCTTCACTTATTACAATGAGCAGTTCTTC

d_call: TRBD1
clone_size: NA
cdr3_length: 13
v_call: TRBV11-3
j_call: TRBJ1-1
cdr3_aa: CASSPQGVTEAFF
cdr3_nt: TGTGCCAGCAGCCCACAGGGGGTGACTGAAGCTTTCTTT

d_call: TRBD2
clone_size: NA
cdr3_length: 17
v_call: TRBV11-1
j_call: TRBJ2-3
cdr3_aa: CASSLATTSVGTDTQYF
cdr3_nt: TGTGCCAGCAGCTTAGCGACGACTAGCGTGGGCACAGATACGCAGTATTTT

d_call: NA
clone_size: NA
cdr3_length: 16
v_call: TRBV10-3
j_call: TRBJ2-2
cdr3_aa: CAISGRQLGNTGELFF
cdr3_nt: TGTGCCATCAGTGGGAGACAGTTAGGGAACACCGGGGAGCTGTTTTTT

d_call: TRBD1
clone_size: once
cdr3_length: 15
v_call: TRBV7-9
j_call: TRBJ2-3
cdr3_aa: CASSLTGQGTDTQYF
cdr3_nt: TGTGCCAGCAGCTTAACTGGACAGGGCACAGATACGCAGTATTTT

d_call: TRBD1
clone_size: NA
cdr3_length: 14
v_call: TRBV6-1
j_call: TRBJ1-5
cdr3_aa: CASSTGTGSQPQHF
cdr3_nt: TGTGCCAGCAGTACCGGGACAGGGAGCCAGCCCCAGCATTTT

d_call: TRBD1
clone_size: NA
cdr3_length: 14
v_call: TRBV27
j_call: TRBJ2-1
cdr3_aa: CASSPWDRGNEQFF
cdr3_nt: TGTGCCAGCAGTCCATGGGACAGGGGTAATGAGCAGTTCTTC

d_call: NA
clone_size: NA
cdr3_length: 14
v_call: TRBV29-1
j_call: TRBJ1-2
cdr3_aa: CSVEVLQGGGGYTF
cdr3_nt: TGCAGCGTTGAAGTCTTGCAGGGAGGGGGAGGCTACACCTTC

d_call: NA
clone_size: NA
cdr3_length: 15
v_call: TRBV5-1
j_call: TRBJ2-2
cdr3_aa: CASSLGHQYTGELFF
cdr3_nt: TGCGCCAGCAGCTTGGGTCACCAGTACACCGGGGAGCTGTTTTTT

d_call: NA
clone_size: NA
cdr3_length: 13
v_call: TRBV10-1
j_call: TRBJ2-5
cdr3_aa: CASSDTVGETQYF
cdr3_nt: TGCGCCAGCAGTGACACAGTGGGCGAGACCCAGTACTTC

d_call: TRBD1
clone_size: NA
cdr3_length: 12
v_call: TRBV28
j_call: TRBJ1-2
cdr3_aa: CASSADRVGYTF
cdr3_nt: TGTGCCAGCAGTGCCGACAGGGTTGGCTACACCTTC

d_call: NA
clone_size: NA
cdr3_length: 17
v_call: TRBV7-8
j_call: TRBJ1-2
cdr3_aa: CASSLVVTPASDDGYTF
cdr3_nt: TGTGCCAGCAGCTTAGTTGTGACACCCGCTTCGGATGATGGCTACACCTTC

d_call: NA
clone_size: NA
cdr3_length: 14
v_call: TRBV30
j_call: TRBJ1-4
cdr3_aa: CAWTRTANNEKLFF
cdr3_nt: TGTGCCTGGACGAGGACAGCTAATAATGAAAAACTGTTTTTT

d_call: NA
clone_size: NA
cdr3_length: 14
v_call: TRBV6-5
j_call: TRBJ2-1
cdr3_aa: CASSYSSVNNEQFF
cdr3_nt: TGTGCCAGCAGTTACTCGTCAGTAAACAATGAGCAGTTCTTC

d_call: TRBD2
clone_size: NA
cdr3_length: 16
v_call: TRBV18
j_call: TRBJ2-1
cdr3_aa: CASSHPLKRDPNEQFF
cdr3_nt: TGTGCCAGCTCACACCCCTTAAAGCGGGACCCCAATGAGCAGTTCTTC

d_call: NA
clone_size: NA
cdr3_length: 13
v_call: TRBV7-6
j_call: TRBJ2-5
cdr3_aa: CASSFSDQETQYF
cdr3_nt: TGTGCCAGCAGCTTTTCTGACCAAGAGACCCAGTACTTC

d_call: TRBD2
clone_size: few
cdr3_length: 16
v_call: TRBV19
j_call: TRBJ2-3
cdr3_aa: CASSWSSGRSTDTQYF
cdr3_nt: TGTGCCAGTAGTTGGTCTAGCGGGAGAAGCACAGATACGCAGTATTTT

d_call: NA
clone_size: NA
cdr3_length: 16
v_call: TRBV5-1
j_call: TRBJ1-4
cdr3_aa: CASSLAGDQVREKLFF
cdr3_nt: TGCGCCAGCAGCTTAGCCGGGGATCAGGTGCGGGAAAAACTGTTTTTT

d_call: TRBD2
clone_size: few
cdr3_length: 15
v_call: TRBV6-5
j_call: TRBJ2-7
cdr3_aa: CASSPYVRTSFEQYF
cdr3_nt: TGTGCCAGCAGTCCATACGTTAGGACTAGTTTCGAGCAGTACTTC

d_call: TRBD1
clone_size: NA
cdr3_length: 15
v_call: TRBV9
j_call: TRBJ2-7
cdr3_aa: CASSATGTENYEQYF
cdr3_nt: TGTGCCAGCAGCGCTACCGGGACAGAAAATTACGAGCAGTACTTC

d_call: NA
clone_size: NA
cdr3_length: 15
v_call: TRBV7-2
j_call: TRBJ2-1
cdr3_aa: CASSLARLGAGEQFF
cdr3_nt: TGTGCCAGCAGCTTAGCTCGGCTGGGGGCCGGTGAGCAGTTCTTC

d_call: TRBD1
clone_size: NA
cdr3_length: 16
v_call: TRBV6-1
j_call: TRBJ2-3
cdr3_aa: CASSEWTGGSTDTQYF
cdr3_nt: TGTGCCAGCAGTGAATGGACAGGGGGCAGCACAGATACGCAGTATTTT

d_call: NA
clone_size: NA
cdr3_length: 15
v_call: TRBV1
j_call: TRBJ1-5
cdr3_aa: CTSSQLQGADQPQHF
cdr3_nt: TGCACCAGCAGCCAATTACAGGGGGCCGATCAGCCCCAGCATTTT

d_call: NA
clone_size: NA
cdr3_length: 12
v_call: TRBV6-4
j_call: TRBJ1-2
cdr3_aa: CASSRPGGGYTF
cdr3_nt: TGTGCCAGCTCCCGGCCGGGGGGGGGCTACACCTTC

d_call: NA
clone_size: NA
cdr3_length: 15
v_call: TRBV11-2
j_call: TRBJ2-7
cdr3_aa: CASSLFDGSRNEQYF
cdr3_nt: TGTGCCAGCAGCTTATTCGACGGGAGTCGCAACGAGCAGTACTTC

d_call: NA
clone_size: NA
cdr3_length: 15
v_call: TRBV6-6
j_call: TRBJ2-7
cdr3_aa: CASNQKSQGTYEQYF
cdr3_nt: TGTGCCAGCAATCAAAAATCACAGGGCACCTACGAGCAGTACTTC

d_call: TRBD1
clone_size: once
cdr3_length: 13
v_call: TRBV27
j_call: TRBJ2-7
cdr3_aa: CASIGQGGWEQYF
cdr3_nt: TGTGCCAGCATAGGACAGGGGGGCTGGGAGCAGTACTTC

d_call: TRBD2
clone_size: NA
cdr3_length: 15
v_call: TRBV15
j_call: TRBJ2-1
cdr3_aa: CATSRDDLAGGHRLF
cdr3_nt: TGTGCCACCAGCAGAGATGACTTAGCGGGAGGGCACCGGCTCTTC